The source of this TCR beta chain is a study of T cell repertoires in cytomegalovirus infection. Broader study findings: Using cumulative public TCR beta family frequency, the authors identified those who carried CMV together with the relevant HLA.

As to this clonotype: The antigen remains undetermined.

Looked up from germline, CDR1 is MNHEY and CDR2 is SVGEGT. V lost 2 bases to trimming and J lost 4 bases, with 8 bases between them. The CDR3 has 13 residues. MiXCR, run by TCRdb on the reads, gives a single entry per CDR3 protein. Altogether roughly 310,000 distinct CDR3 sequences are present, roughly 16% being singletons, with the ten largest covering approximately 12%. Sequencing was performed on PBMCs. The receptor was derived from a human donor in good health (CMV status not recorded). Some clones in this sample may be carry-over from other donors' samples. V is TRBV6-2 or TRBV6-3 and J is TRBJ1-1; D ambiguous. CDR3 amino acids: CASSYDSGTEAFF. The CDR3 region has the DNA TGTGCCAGCAGTTACGATTCTGGCACTGAAGCTTTCTTT.